Listed here are 9 T cell receptor beta chains from one sample, sequenced in a study of blood T cell repertoires in COVID-19. Clones were sequenced by immunoSEQ multiplex PCR, and TCRdb holds only the in-frame ones, with some missing. The table shows 210,000 or so clones, with approximately 80% occurring only once. The specimen was PBMCs or T cells enriched from blood (not recorded which). These receptors were obtained from a man aged 55-75 years who had recovered from COVID-19.

V usage is TRBV18 and J usage is TRBJ1-3, with D uncertain. Looked up from germline, CDR1 is KGHSH and CDR2 is LQKENI. The CDR3 sequence is 13 residues long. Trimming shortened V by 6 bases and J by 5 bases, and 11 bases separated the two germline ends. The CDR3 loop is CASSPALRNTIYF. CDR3 DNA sequence: TGTGCCAGCTCCCCCGCGCTCAGAAACACCATATATTTT.

This clone has just a few counts. This chain joins TRBV18 and TRBJ1-1, with D tentatively TRBD1 (5 bases). Germline lookup yields CDR1 KGHSH and CDR2 LQKENI. With 1 base removed from V and 4 bases from J, the gap between germline ends came to 10 bases. This CDR3 is 14 amino acids long. The CDR3 region is CASSPLGGGTEAFF. The CDR3 region has the DNA TGTGCCAGCTCACCACTGGGGGGAGGCACTGAAGCTTTCTTT.

The chain is built from TRBV9 and TRBJ2-7, with a tentative D call TRBD2 (7 bases). The V end lost 2 bases, the J end lost 0 bases, and 12 bases lay between the germline ends. The CDR3 has 15 amino acids. The germline V gene has CDR1 SGDLS and CDR2 YYNGEE. CDR3 in DNA: TGTGCCAGCAGCGTTCGCGGGGGCTCCTCCTACGAGCAGTACTTC. Its protein is CASSVRGGSSYEQYF.

This clone was counted only a few times. The genes are TRBV7-9 and TRBJ1-2; TRBD1 agrees at 8 bases. The CDR3 consists of 13 residues. V gave up 5 bases and J gave up 3 bases; unmatched junction bases: 2. Germline assignment: CDR1 SEHNR and CDR2 FQNEAQ (reference sequence). CDR3 bases: TGTGCCAGCAGCCCGACAGGGGACTATGGCTACACCTTC. Its protein product is CASSPTGDYGYTF.

The rearrangement uses TRBV5-6 and TRBJ2-7; a possible D gene is TRBD2 (6 bases). Trimming shortened V by 0 bases and J by 5 bases, and 21 bases separated the two germline ends. The CDR3 contains 17 residues. CDR1 and CDR2 from the germline V gene are SGHDT and YYEEEE. CDR3 DNA sequence: TGTGCCAGCAGCTTGGTACGGCGGGACCCCCTTACCCACGAGCAGTACTTC. This gives the protein CASSLVRRDPLTHEQYF.

CDR3 in amino acids: CASRPRQGQETQYF. DNA for the CDR3: TGTGCCAGCAGACCTCGACAGGGCCAAGAGACCCAGTACTTC. The rearrangement links TRBV2 to TRBJ2-5, with TRBD1 identical over 7 bases. The J segment lost 1 base and the V segment lost 6 bases, leaving 5 bases of the junction unmatched. Germline V gives CDR1 SNHLY, CDR2 FYNNEI. The CDR3 is 14 residues long.

The chain links TRBV9 to TRBJ2-7; TRBD1 might be the D (6 bases). Germline CDR1 and CDR2: SGDLS and YYNGEE. Trimming left V 0 bases short and J 3 bases short, with 10 bases between. CDR3 length: 14 amino acids. The DNA for the CDR3 is TGTGCCAGCAGCGTAGGAAGACAGGACTACGAGCAGTACTTC. This encodes CASSVGRQDYEQYF.

This clone has only a few counts. The rearrangement links TRBV5-1 to TRBJ2-5; 8 bases line up with TRBD2. Trimming removed 4 bases from V and 2 bases from J; junction bases left unmatched: 16. Looked up from germline, CDR1 is SGHRS and CDR2 is YFSETQ. The CDR3 has 18 amino acids. The CDR3 DNA sequence: TGCGCCAGCAGCCTTTCTCCCTTCAGCGGGAGTTTGCAAGAGACCCAGTACTTC. Amino acid sequence: CASSLSPFSGSLQETQYF.

The genes are TRBV18 and TRBJ1-5, with 8 bases fitting TRBD1. The CDR3 spans 14 residues. Trimming at V came to 2 bases and at J to 5 bases, leaving 2 bases not matched to a gene. Germline V gives CDR1 KGHSH, CDR2 LQKENI. The chain's CDR3 is CASSPGQGDQPQHF. In DNA, the CDR3 is TGTGCCAGCTCACCAGGACAGGGCGATCAGCCCCAGCATTTT. The full variable domain, with the rest looked up from reference TRBV18 and TRBJ1-5, is NAGVMQNPRHLVRRRGQEARLRCSPMKGHSHVYWYRQLPEEGLKFMVYLQKENIIDESGMPKERFSAEFPKEGPSILRIQQVVRGDSAAYFCASSPGQGDQPQHFGDGTRLSIL.